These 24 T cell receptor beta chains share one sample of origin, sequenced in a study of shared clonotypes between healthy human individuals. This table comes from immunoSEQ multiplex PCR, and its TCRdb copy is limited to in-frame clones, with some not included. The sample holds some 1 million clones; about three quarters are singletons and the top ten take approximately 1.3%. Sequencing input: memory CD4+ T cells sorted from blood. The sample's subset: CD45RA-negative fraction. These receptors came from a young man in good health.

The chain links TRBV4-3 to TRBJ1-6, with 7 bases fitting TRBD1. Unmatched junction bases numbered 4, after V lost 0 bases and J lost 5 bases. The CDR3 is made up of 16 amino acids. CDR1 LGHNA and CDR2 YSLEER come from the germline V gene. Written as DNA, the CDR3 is TGCGCCAGCAGCCAAGACAGGGGGGCAAATAATTCACCCCTCCACTTT. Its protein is CASSQDRGANNSPLHF.

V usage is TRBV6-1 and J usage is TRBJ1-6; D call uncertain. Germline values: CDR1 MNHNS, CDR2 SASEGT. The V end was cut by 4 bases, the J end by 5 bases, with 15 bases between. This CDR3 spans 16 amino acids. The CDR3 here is CASSVIPLSHNSPLHF. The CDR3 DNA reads TGTGCCAGCAGTGTCATCCCTCTCAGCCATAATTCACCCCTCCACTTT.

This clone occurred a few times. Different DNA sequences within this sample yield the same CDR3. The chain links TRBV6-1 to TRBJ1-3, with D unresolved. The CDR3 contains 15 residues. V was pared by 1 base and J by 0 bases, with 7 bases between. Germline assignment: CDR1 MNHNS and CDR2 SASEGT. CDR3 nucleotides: TGTGCCAGCAGTGAAGGGATTTACTCTGGAAACACCATATATTTT. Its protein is CASSEGIYSGNTIYF.

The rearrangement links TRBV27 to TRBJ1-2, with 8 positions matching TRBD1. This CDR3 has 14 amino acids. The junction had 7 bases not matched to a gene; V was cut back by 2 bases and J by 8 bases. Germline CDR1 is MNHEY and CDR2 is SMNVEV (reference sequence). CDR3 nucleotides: TGTGCCAGCAGTTTACAGGGGGCAATCGGAGGCTACACCTTC. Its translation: CASSLQGAIGGYTF.

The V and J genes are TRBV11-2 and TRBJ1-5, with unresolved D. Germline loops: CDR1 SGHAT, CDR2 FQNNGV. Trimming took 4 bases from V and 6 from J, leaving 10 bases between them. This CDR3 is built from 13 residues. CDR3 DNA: TGTGCCAGCAGCTCAGTGGCGAGTCAGCCCCAGCATTTT. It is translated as CASSSVASQPQHF. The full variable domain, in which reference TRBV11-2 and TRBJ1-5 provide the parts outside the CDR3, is EAGVAQSPRYKIIEKRQSVAFWCNPISGHATLYWYQQILGQGPKLLIQFQNNGVVDDSQLPKDRFSAERLKGVDSTLKIQPAKLEDSAVYLCASSSVASQPQHFGDGTRLSIL.

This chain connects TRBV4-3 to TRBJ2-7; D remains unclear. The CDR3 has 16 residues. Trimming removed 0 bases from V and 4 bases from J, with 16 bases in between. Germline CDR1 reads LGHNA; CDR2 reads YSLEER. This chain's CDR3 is CASSQDFSASGYEQYF. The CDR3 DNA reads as TGCGCCAGCAGCCAAGATTTCTCGGCTAGTGGTTACGAGCAGTACTTC.

The CDR3 DNA reads TGTGCCAGCAGCTTAACACAGGGTTCGGGCTACACCTTC. Residues: CASSLTQGSGYTF. V is TRBV7-2 and J is TRBJ1-2, with a weak D call TRBD1 (6 bases). Germline V gives CDR1 SGHTA, CDR2 FQGNSA. V was trimmed by 2 bases and J by 8 bases, leaving 12 bases between them. The CDR3 length is 13 residues.

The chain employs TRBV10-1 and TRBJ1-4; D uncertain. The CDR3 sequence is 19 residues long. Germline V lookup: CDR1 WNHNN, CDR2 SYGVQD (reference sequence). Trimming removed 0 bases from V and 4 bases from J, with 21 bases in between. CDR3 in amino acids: CASSESREDLSKINEKLFF. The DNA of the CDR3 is TGCGCCAGCAGTGAGTCGCGAGAGGACCTTTCGAAGATTAATGAAAAACTGTTTTTT.

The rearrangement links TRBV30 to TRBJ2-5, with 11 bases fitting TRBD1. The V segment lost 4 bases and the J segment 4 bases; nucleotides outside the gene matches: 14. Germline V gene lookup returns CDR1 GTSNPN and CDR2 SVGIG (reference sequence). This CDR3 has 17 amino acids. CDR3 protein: CAWTGTGGLAWGETQYF. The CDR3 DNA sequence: TGTGCCTGGACCGGGACAGGGGGACTAGCTTGGGGAGAGACCCAGTACTTC.

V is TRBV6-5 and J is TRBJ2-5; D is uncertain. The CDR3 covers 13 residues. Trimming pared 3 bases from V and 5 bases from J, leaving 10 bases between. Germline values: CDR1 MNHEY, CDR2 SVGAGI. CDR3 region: CASSYVPGETQYF. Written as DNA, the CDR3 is TGTGCCAGCAGTTATGTGCCCGGGGAGACCCAGTACTTC.

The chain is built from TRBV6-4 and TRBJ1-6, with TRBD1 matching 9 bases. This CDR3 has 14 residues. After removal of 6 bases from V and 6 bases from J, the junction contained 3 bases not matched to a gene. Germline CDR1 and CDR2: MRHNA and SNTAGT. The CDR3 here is CASRGQGINSPLHF. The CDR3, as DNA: TGTGCCAGCAGAGGACAGGGGATTAATTCACCCCTCCACTTT.

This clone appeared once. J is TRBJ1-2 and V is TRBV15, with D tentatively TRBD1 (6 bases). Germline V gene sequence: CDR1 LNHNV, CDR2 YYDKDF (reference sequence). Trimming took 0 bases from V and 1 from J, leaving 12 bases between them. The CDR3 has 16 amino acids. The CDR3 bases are TGTGCCACCAGCAGAGACGGCACAGGGCTTAACTATGGCTACACCTTC. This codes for CATSRDGTGLNYGYTF.

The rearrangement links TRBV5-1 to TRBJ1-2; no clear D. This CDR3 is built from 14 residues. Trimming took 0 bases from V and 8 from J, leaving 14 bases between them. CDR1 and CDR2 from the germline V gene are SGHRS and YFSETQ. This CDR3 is CASSLAAGAGGYTF. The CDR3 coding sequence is TGCGCCAGCAGCTTGGCCGCAGGCGCCGGAGGCTACACCTTC.

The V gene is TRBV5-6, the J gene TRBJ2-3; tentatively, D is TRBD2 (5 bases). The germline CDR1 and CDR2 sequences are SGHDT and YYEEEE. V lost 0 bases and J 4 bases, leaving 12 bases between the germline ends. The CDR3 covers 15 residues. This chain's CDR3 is CASSLAGKLSDTQYF. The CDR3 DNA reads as TGTGCCAGCAGCTTGGCGGGAAAGTTGTCAGATACGCAGTATTTT.

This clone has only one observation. The DNA of the CDR3 is TGTGCCACCAGCAGAGATTCGGCGGGGGGGCAAGAGACCCAGTACTTC. It codes for CATSRDSAGGQETQYF. The rearrangement joins TRBV15 to TRBJ2-5, with 9 nucleotides matching TRBD2. CDR3 length: 16 amino acids. The ends lost 0 bases at V and 2 bases at J; junction bases unmatched: 4. Germline CDR1 and CDR2: LNHNV and YYDKDF (reference sequence).

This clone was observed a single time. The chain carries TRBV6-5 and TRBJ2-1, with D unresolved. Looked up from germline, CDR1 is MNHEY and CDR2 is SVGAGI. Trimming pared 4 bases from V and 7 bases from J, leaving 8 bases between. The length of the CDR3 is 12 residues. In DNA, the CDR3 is TGTGCCAGCAGTTTAGTCGGGAATGAGCAGTTCTTC. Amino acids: CASSLVGNEQFF.

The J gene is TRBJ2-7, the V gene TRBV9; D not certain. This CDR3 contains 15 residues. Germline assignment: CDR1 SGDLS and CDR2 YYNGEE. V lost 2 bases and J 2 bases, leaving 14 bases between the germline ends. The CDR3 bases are TGTGCCAGCAGCGTGAGCCCTAGGAAGACCTACGAGCAGTACTTC. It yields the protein CASSVSPRKTYEQYF.

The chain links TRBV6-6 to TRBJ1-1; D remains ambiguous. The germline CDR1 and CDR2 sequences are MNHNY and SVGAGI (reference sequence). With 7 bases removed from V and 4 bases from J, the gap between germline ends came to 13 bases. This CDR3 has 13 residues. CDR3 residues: CASKPTGFTEAFF. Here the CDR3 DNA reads TGTGCCAGCAAACCGACCGGTTTCACTGAAGCTTTCTTT.

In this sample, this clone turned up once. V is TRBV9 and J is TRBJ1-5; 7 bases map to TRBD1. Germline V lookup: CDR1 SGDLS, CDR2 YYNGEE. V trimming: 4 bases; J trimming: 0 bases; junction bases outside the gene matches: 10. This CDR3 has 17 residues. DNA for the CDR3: TGTGCCAGCAGCCCAGGGGGGGACCGATCTAGCAATCAGCCCCAGCATTTT. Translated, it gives CASSPGGDRSSNQPQHF.

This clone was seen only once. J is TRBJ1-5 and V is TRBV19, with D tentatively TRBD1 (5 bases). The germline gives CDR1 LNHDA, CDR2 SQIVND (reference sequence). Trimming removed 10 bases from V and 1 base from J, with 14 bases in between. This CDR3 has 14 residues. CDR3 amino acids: CATSQVGSNQPQHF. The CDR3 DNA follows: TGTGCCACCTCACAGGTAGGGAGCAATCAGCCCCAGCATTTT.

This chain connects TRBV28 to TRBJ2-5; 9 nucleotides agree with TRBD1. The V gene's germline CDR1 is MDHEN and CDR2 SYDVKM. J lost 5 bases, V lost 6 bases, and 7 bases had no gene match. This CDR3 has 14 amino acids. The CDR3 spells CASSRLQGAETQYF. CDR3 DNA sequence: TGTGCCAGCAGCCGCCTACAGGGGGCGGAGACCCAGTACTTC. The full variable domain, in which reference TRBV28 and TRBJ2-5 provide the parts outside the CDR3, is DVKVTQSSRYLVKRTGEKVFLECVQDMDHENMFWYRQDPGLGLRLIYFSYDVKMKEKGDIPEGYSVSREKKERFSLILESASTNQTSMYLCASSRLQGAETQYFGPGTRLLVL.

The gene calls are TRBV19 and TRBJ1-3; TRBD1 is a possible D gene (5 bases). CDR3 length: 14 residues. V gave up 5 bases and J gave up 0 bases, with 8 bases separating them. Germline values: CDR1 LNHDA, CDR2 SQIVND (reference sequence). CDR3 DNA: TGTGCCAGTAGTGACAGCCACTCTGGAAACACCATATATTTT. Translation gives CASSDSHSGNTIYF.

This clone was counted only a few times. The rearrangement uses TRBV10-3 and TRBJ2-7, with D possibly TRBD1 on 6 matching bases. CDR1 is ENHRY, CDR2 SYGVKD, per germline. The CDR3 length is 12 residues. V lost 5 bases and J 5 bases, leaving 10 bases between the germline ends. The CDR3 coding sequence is TGTGCCATCAGTACACAGGGTCACGAGCAGTACTTC. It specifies CAISTQGHEQYF.

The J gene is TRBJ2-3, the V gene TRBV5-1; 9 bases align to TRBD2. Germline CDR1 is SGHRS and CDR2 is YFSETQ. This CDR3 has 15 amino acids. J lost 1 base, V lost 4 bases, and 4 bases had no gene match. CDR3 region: CASSTERGGTDTQYF. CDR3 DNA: TGCGCCAGCAGCACCGAGCGGGGGGGCACAGATACGCAGTATTTT.